Listed below are T cell receptor beta chains from one sample, sequenced in a study of graft-versus-host responses after intestinal transplantation. TCRdb's table, derived via immunoSEQ multiplex PCR, lists solely in-frame clones and lacks some. Of around 40,000 clones in the sample, roughly four fifths were seen once. Sample: PBMCs, taken more than 950 days after transplant. The receptors shown here come from a human patient who received an intestinal transplant, so some T cells may come from the graft donor. The CDR3 runs from the conserved cysteine through the conserved F or W. The order of the fields is clone size, V gene, D gene, J gene, CDR3 protein, CDR3 DNA. D genes are given only for firm matches. Expanded clones are given a class, and other clones once, few, many or no size at all.

abundance: .
v_gene: TRBV2
d_gene: .
j_gene: TRBJ1-4
CDR3aa: CASSGTGATNEKLFF
CDR3nt: TGTGCCAGCAGCGGGACGGGAGCAACTAATGAAAAACTGTTTTTT

abundance: .
v_gene: TRBV11-2
d_gene: .
j_gene: TRBJ1-1
CDR3aa: CASSLGGRTEAFF
CDR3nt: TGTGCCAGCAGCTTAGGGGGGAGGACTGAAGCTTTCTTT

abundance: .
v_gene: TRBV15
d_gene: TRBD2
j_gene: TRBJ2-3
CDR3aa: CATSRSIIAGGIADTQYF
CDR3nt: TGTGCCACCAGCAGATCAATCATAGCGGGGGGAATCGCAGATACGCAGTATTTT

abundance: .
v_gene: TRBV4-1
d_gene: .
j_gene: TRBJ2-2
CDR3aa: CASSQVRVQNTGELFF
CDR3nt: TGCGCCAGCAGCCAAGTACGCGTACAAAACACCGGGGAGCTGTTTTTT

abundance: .
v_gene: TRBV6-5
d_gene: .
j_gene: TRBJ1-1
CDR3aa: CASSYGQNTEAFF
CDR3nt: TGTGCCAGCAGTTACGGACAGAACACTGAAGCTTTCTTT

abundance: .
v_gene: TRBV7-8
d_gene: TRBD1
j_gene: TRBJ2-5
CDR3aa: CASSPHGQGAVETQYF
CDR3nt: TGTGCCAGCAGCCCTCACGGACAGGGGGCGGTGGAGACCCAGTACTTC

abundance: .
v_gene: TRBV7-9
d_gene: .
j_gene: TRBJ2-7
CDR3aa: CASSPPTNSYEQYF
CDR3nt: TGTGCCAGCAGCCCCCCCACAAACTCCTACGAGCAGTACTTC

abundance: .
v_gene: TRBV7-2
d_gene: .
j_gene: TRBJ2-1
CDR3aa: CASSLVPGRGNEQFF
CDR3nt: TGTGCCAGCAGCTTAGTCCCGGGAAGGGGGAATGAGCAGTTCTTC

abundance: .
v_gene: TRBV5-4
d_gene: .
j_gene: TRBJ2-2
CDR3aa: CASSSSGTNTGELFF
CDR3nt: TGTGCCAGCAGCTCCAGCGGTACGAACACCGGGGAGCTGTTTTTT

abundance: .
v_gene: TRBV9
d_gene: TRBD2
j_gene: TRBJ2-2
CDR3aa: CASSVDPLAGVAGELFF
CDR3nt: TGCGCCAGCAGCGTAGACCCCCTAGCGGGAGTCGCCGGGGAGCTGTTTTTT

abundance: .
v_gene: TRBV21-1
d_gene: .
j_gene: TRBJ2-7
CDR3aa: CASSGRDRKKEQYF
CDR3nt: TGTGCCAGCAGCGGCCGGGACAGGAAGAAGGAGCAGTACTTC

abundance: .
v_gene: TRBV15
d_gene: .
j_gene: TRBJ1-1
CDR3aa: CATSSSGRAPPRYTEAFF
CDR3nt: TGTGCCACCAGCAGTTCAGGACGGGCTCCACCGAGGTACACTGAAGCTTTCTTT

abundance: .
v_gene: TRBV11-3
d_gene: .
j_gene: TRBJ2-5
CDR3aa: CASSLQGRTETQYF
CDR3nt: TGTGCCAGCAGTTTACAGGGTAGGACGGAGACCCAGTACTTC

abundance: .
v_gene: TRBV28
d_gene: .
j_gene: TRBJ2-5
CDR3aa: CASSPDRIPETQYF
CDR3nt: TGTGCCAGCAGTCCTGACAGGATACCAGAGACCCAGTACTTC

abundance: .
v_gene: TRBV2
d_gene: TRBD1
j_gene: TRBJ2-2
CDR3aa: CASSTGTGNTGELFF
CDR3nt: TGTGCCAGCAGTACCGGGACAGGGAACACCGGGGAGCTGTTTTTT

abundance: once
v_gene: TRBV18
d_gene: TRBD2
j_gene: TRBJ2-7
CDR3aa: CASSPVDSGVYEQYF
CDR3nt: TGTGCCAGCTCACCGGTAGATAGCGGGGTCTACGAGCAGTACTTC

abundance: .
v_gene: TRBV30
d_gene: .
j_gene: TRBJ2-1
CDR3aa: CAWSVGIPTYNEQFF
CDR3nt: TGTGCCTGGAGTGTAGGCATCCCCACCTACAATGAGCAGTTCTTC

abundance: .
v_gene: TRBV10-3
d_gene: .
j_gene: TRBJ2-3
CDR3aa: CAISEGTASTDTQYF
CDR3nt: TGTGCCATCAGTGAAGGGACGGCTAGCACAGATACGCAGTATTTT

abundance: .
v_gene: TRBV5-1
d_gene: .
j_gene: TRBJ1-4
CDR3aa: CASTRDATNEKLFF
CDR3nt: TGCGCCAGCACCCGGGACGCAACTAATGAAAAACTGTTTTTT

abundance: once
v_gene: TRBV5-1
d_gene: .
j_gene: TRBJ2-2
CDR3aa: CASTSVGPGELFF
CDR3nt: TGCGCCAGCACATCTGTGGGACCCGGGGAGCTGTTTTTT

abundance: .
v_gene: TRBV28
d_gene: .
j_gene: TRBJ1-2
CDR3aa: CASSFWAEGERGNYGYTF
CDR3nt: TGTGCCAGCAGTTTTTGGGCAGAAGGGGAGCGGGGGAACTATGGCTACACCTTC

abundance: .
v_gene: TRBV7-9
d_gene: .
j_gene: TRBJ2-5
CDR3aa: CASSLGRRRQETQYF
CDR3nt: TGTGCCAGCAGCCTGGGGCGACGGCGCCAAGAGACCCAGTACTTC

abundance: .
v_gene: TRBV5-1
d_gene: .
j_gene: TRBJ2-5
CDR3aa: CASSLGLATETQYF
CDR3nt: TGCGCCAGCAGCCTAGGACTGGCAACCGAGACCCAGTACTTC

abundance: .
v_gene: TRBV27
d_gene: .
j_gene: TRBJ2-7
CDR3aa: CASSFGGSEQYF
CDR3nt: TGTGCCAGCAGTTTCGGGGGATCCGAGCAGTACTTC

abundance: .
v_gene: TRBV2
d_gene: .
j_gene: TRBJ1-5
CDR3aa: CASSDPRGGNQPQHF
CDR3nt: TGTGCCAGCAGCGATCCAAGGGGAGGCAATCAGCCCCAGCATTTT

abundance: .
v_gene: TRBV5-5
d_gene: TRBD2
j_gene: TRBJ2-1
CDR3aa: CASSSLPGVAGQSSTNEQFF
CDR3nt: TGTGCCAGCAGCTCCCTTCCCGGGGTAGCGGGGCAGTCGAGTACGAATGAGCAGTTCTTC

abundance: .
v_gene: TRBV6-1
d_gene: TRBD1
j_gene: TRBJ2-1
CDR3aa: CASSTGTGDYNEQFF
CDR3nt: TGTGCCAGCAGCACCGGGACAGGCGACTACAATGAGCAGTTCTTC

abundance: once
v_gene: TRBV5-5
d_gene: .
j_gene: TRBJ1-5
CDR3aa: CASSLDLTQPQHF
CDR3nt: TGTGCCAGCAGCTTGGATCTGACTCAGCCCCAGCATTTT

abundance: few
v_gene: TRBV7-2
d_gene: TRBD2
j_gene: TRBJ2-3
CDR3aa: CASSRLPGLETDTQYF
CDR3nt: TGTGCCAGCAGCCGGCTACCGGGACTAGAAACAGATACGCAGTATTTT

abundance: .
v_gene: TRBV11-3
d_gene: .
j_gene: TRBJ2-1
CDR3aa: CASSLRSGSYNEQFF
CDR3nt: TGTGCCAGCAGCTTACGAAGCGGCTCCTACAATGAGCAGTTCTTC

abundance: few
v_gene: TRBV19
d_gene: .
j_gene: TRBJ2-5
CDR3aa: CASSMGGHREVRQETQYF
CDR3nt: TGTGCCAGTAGTATGGGGGGACACAGGGAAGTACGTCAAGAGACCCAGTACTTC

abundance: .
v_gene: TRBV28
d_gene: TRBD1
j_gene: TRBJ1-5
CDR3aa: CASSLRQGEGNQPQHF
CDR3nt: TGTGCCAGCAGCCTGAGACAGGGCGAGGGCAATCAGCCCCAGCATTTT

abundance: .
v_gene: TRBV9
d_gene: TRBD2
j_gene: TRBJ2-1
CDR3aa: CASSVEARTSGIVQFF
CDR3nt: TGTGCCAGCAGCGTTGAAGCACGGACTAGCGGGATCGTGCAGTTCTTC

abundance: .
v_gene: TRBV4-1
d_gene: TRBD1
j_gene: TRBJ1-5
CDR3aa: CASSQDWTGGNQPQHF
CDR3nt: TGCGCCAGCAGCCAAGATTGGACAGGGGGGAATCAGCCCCAGCATTTT

abundance: .
v_gene: TRBV19
d_gene: TRBD1
j_gene: TRBJ2-2
CDR3aa: CASGTGLTGELFF
CDR3nt: TGTGCCAGCGGGACAGGGCTGACCGGGGAGCTGTTTTTT

abundance: .
v_gene: TRBV25-1
d_gene: .
j_gene: TRBJ1-2
CDR3aa: CASSPGGYDYGYTF
CDR3nt: TGTGCCAGCAGTCCGGGGGGGTATGACTATGGCTACACCTTC

abundance: few
v_gene: TRBV19
d_gene: .
j_gene: TRBJ2-6
CDR3aa: CASSSRAGTHPSGANVLTF
CDR3nt: TGTGCCAGTAGTAGTAGAGCCGGGACTCACCCCTCTGGGGCCAACGTCCTGACTTTC

abundance: .
v_gene: TRBV28
d_gene: .
j_gene: TRBJ1-1
CDR3aa: CASIPFANTEAFF
CDR3nt: TGTGCCAGCATTCCCTTTGCGAACACTGAAGCTTTCTTT

abundance: .
v_gene: TRBV5-1
d_gene: TRBD2
j_gene: TRBJ2-7
CDR3aa: CASSALSGGAMNEQYF
CDR3nt: TGCGCCAGCAGCGCCCTTAGCGGGGGGGCTATGAACGAGCAGTACTTC

abundance: .
v_gene: TRBV11-2
d_gene: .
j_gene: TRBJ2-1
CDR3aa: CASSHGPLGANEQFF
CDR3nt: TGTGCCAGCAGCCATGGACCACTCGGGGCCAATGAGCAGTTCTTC

abundance: .
v_gene: TRBV27
d_gene: TRBD1
j_gene: TRBJ2-1
CDR3aa: CASSGTGSSYNEQFF
CDR3nt: TGTGCCAGCAGCGGGACAGGGAGCTCCTACAATGAGCAGTTCTTC

abundance: once
v_gene: TRBV5-4
d_gene: TRBD1
j_gene: TRBJ2-3
CDR3aa: CASRLDRGATDTQYF
CDR3nt: TGTGCCAGCAGATTGGACAGGGGCGCCACAGATACGCAGTATTTT

abundance: .
v_gene: TRBV7-8
d_gene: .
j_gene: TRBJ2-7
CDR3aa: CASSLGGGYEQYF
CDR3nt: TGTGCCAGCAGCTTGGGTGGGGGATACGAGCAGTACTTC

abundance: .
v_gene: TRBV11-1
d_gene: .
j_gene: TRBJ2-2
CDR3aa: CASSPRTGLASTGELFF
CDR3nt: TGTGCCAGCAGCCCCCGAACAGGGTTAGCGAGCACCGGGGAGCTGTTTTTT

abundance: .
v_gene: TRBV9
d_gene: .
j_gene: TRBJ1-4
CDR3aa: CASSTRAEKLFF
CDR3nt: TGTGCCAGCAGCACCCGGGCTGAAAAACTGTTTTTT

abundance: .
v_gene: TRBV5-5
d_gene: .
j_gene: TRBJ2-2
CDR3aa: CASSPISVGELFF
CDR3nt: TGTGCCAGCAGTCCCATATCGGTCGGGGAGCTGTTTTTT

abundance: few
v_gene: TRBV6-5
d_gene: .
j_gene: TRBJ1-5
CDR3aa: CASSPQHSNQPQHF
CDR3nt: TGTGCCAGCAGTCCCCAACACAGCAATCAGCCCCAGCATTTT

abundance: once
v_gene: TRBV5-4
d_gene: TRBD2
j_gene: TRBJ2-1
CDR3aa: CASSLAGLAGGGNEQFF
CDR3nt: TGTGCCAGCAGCTTGGCCGGACTAGCGGGAGGGGGGAATGAGCAGTTCTTC

abundance: few
v_gene: TRBV6-1
d_gene: TRBD1
j_gene: TRBJ2-5
CDR3aa: CASLKGTGEGETQYF
CDR3nt: TGTGCCAGCCTTAAAGGGACAGGGGAAGGGGAGACCCAGTACTTC

abundance: .
v_gene: TRBV5-6
d_gene: .
j_gene: TRBJ1-5
CDR3aa: CASSGETWRFGQPQHF
CDR3nt: TGTGCCAGCAGCGGGGAGACCTGGCGGTTCGGTCAGCCCCAGCATTTT

abundance: .
v_gene: TRBV9
d_gene: .
j_gene: TRBJ1-6
CDR3aa: CASSVAGDNSPLHF
CDR3nt: TGTGCCAGCAGCGTAGCTGGGGATAATTCACCCCTCCACTTT

abundance: .
v_gene: TRBV6-5
d_gene: TRBD2
j_gene: TRBJ2-2
CDR3aa: CASTGLGKNTGELFF
CDR3nt: TGTGCCAGCACCGGACTAGGGAAGAACACCGGGGAGCTGTTTTTT

abundance: .
v_gene: TRBV5-1
d_gene: TRBD2
j_gene: TRBJ2-5
CDR3aa: CASSSTSGGAQLETQYF
CDR3nt: TGCGCCAGCAGCTCTACTAGCGGGGGGGCCCAATTGGAGACCCAGTACTTC

abundance: .
v_gene: TRBV6-6
d_gene: .
j_gene: TRBJ1-3
CDR3aa: CASTPGSSGNTIYF
CDR3nt: TGTGCCAGCACTCCAGGGAGCTCTGGAAACACCATATATTTT

abundance: .
v_gene: TRBV2
d_gene: .
j_gene: TRBJ2-5
CDR3aa: CASNVQGPQETQYF
CDR3nt: TGTGCCAGCAACGTACAGGGTCCTCAAGAGACCCAGTACTTC

abundance: few
v_gene: TRBV28
d_gene: TRBD2
j_gene: TRBJ2-1
CDR3aa: CASSTKRGGRSEQFF
CDR3nt: TGTGCCAGCAGTACCAAGCGGGGGGGCCGATCTGAGCAGTTCTTC

abundance: .
v_gene: TRBV6-5
d_gene: TRBD1
j_gene: TRBJ1-5
CDR3aa: CASSQSRGLNQPQHF
CDR3nt: TGTGCCAGCAGTCAATCCAGGGGGCTAAATCAGCCCCAGCATTTT